The clone carrying this TCR beta chain was seen many times. It was considered stable Graves' hyperthyroidism when ophthalmopathy did not progress within 18 months. Diagnoses used clinical symptoms, serum thyroxine and TRAb, thyroid ultrasound and orbital computed tomography. Fresh peripheral blood, around 11 ml of it, supplied the PBMCs. The entry originates in a study of T cells in Graves' hyperthyroidism and ophthalmopathy. The length of the CDR3 is 13 residues. CDR1 is LNHDA and CDR2 is SQIVND in the germline V gene (reference sequence). The V and J ends lost 3 bases and 1 base respectively, with 6 bases between them. RNA transcripts were the template for amplifying TCR beta CDR3 regions. A set of HTBI primers served as the primers for a first-round RT-PCR of the TCR CDR3. MiXCR, applied by TCRdb to the multiplex PCR reads, yields one record per CDR3 protein. The table includes 400,000 to 500,000 distinct CDR3 sequences, 13% to 15% detected once.

The specimen sequenced was blood. The J gene is TRBJ1-1, the V gene TRBV19, with D possibly matching TRBD1 (5 bases). The clonotype was recovered from a woman younger than 30 with Graves' hyperthyroidism. CDR3 nucleotide sequence: TGTGCCAGTAGTATGGGGCGGAACACTGAAGCTTTCTTT. Translation: CASSMGRNTEAFF.